This T cell receptor beta chain was captured in a study of graft-versus-host responses after intestinal transplantation (dated by TCRdb to 2020 to 2023). Regarding the study in general: Recipients received multivisceral, liver-intestinal, or isolated intestinal transplants. All recipients received anti-thymocyte globulin induction followed by maintenance tacrolimus and steroids for approximately 3 years. After intestinal transplantation, graft-versus-host and host-versus-graft alloreactive T cell clones in the graft, circulation and bone marrow were tracked using bulk TCR-beta CDR3 sequencing. Alloreactive clones were identified by sequencing pre-transplant mixed lymphocyte reaction products and comparing them with unstimulated pre-transplant donor and recipient T cells. A cohort of 24 intestinal transplant recipients, including one retransplant, was enrolled, and 3 patients lacking pretransplant specimens were excluded. A peak of at least 4% donor T cells among recipient peripheral blood mononuclear cells was the definition used for donor T cell macrochimerism. Rather than being sequenced by the commercial service, samples from a few later patients were sequenced in-house on an Illumina MiSeq and processed with MiXCR. General study outcomes and caveats: Early after transplant, peak levels of circulating GvH clones were associated with declines in HvG clones. The conclusions were limited by the relatively low number and heterogeneity of the intestinal transplant patients. In patients with donor T cell macrochimerism, the allografts had high GvH to HvG T cell clonal ratios. GvH clones were found in recipient bone marrow, and some of the GvH clones appeared earlier in ileal mucosa or blood, which is consistent with an intestinal mucosal origin.

As for this clone: Its antigen remains undetermined. It has no much larger one-base neighbor in the sample; base qualities were not kept.

The CDR3 contains 16 residues, cysteine and phenylalanine counted. Just the 48-base CDR3 DNA is kept, in frame starting at base 1. Trimming at the junction amounts to 2 bases on V and 8 bases on J, and the germline ends lie 16 bases apart. According to the germline V gene, CDR1 reads MDHEN and CDR2 reads SYDVKM. The sample's time point label is to be understood as: cells obtained before transplantation from donor or recipient. CD3+CD4+ and CD3+CD8+ populations were FACS-sorted from unstimulated pre-transplant donor and recipient cells taken from spleen or lymph nodes. Receptor amplification or capture employed the immunoSEQ multiplex PCR assay. For most patients, genomic DNA was isolated with the Qiagen DNeasy Blood and Tissue Kit and sent frozen to Adaptive Biotechnologies for TCR sequencing. For most patients, genomic DNA was subjected to high-throughput TCR-beta CDR3 sequencing by Adaptive Biotechnologies. On the authors' methods: TCR sequencing data for 15 to 20 patients were retrieved from Adaptive's ImmunoSEQ software; a few other patients were processed with MiXCR and VDJtools. CD4 versus CD8 sorting errors were corrected by removing sequences found in both subsets at a frequency ratio below 5:1. CDR3 nucleotide sequences shared between donor and recipient were removed because the origin of such sequences could not be assigned. At least 2-fold expansion over unstimulated cells and a minimum CFSE-low frequency of 0.002% (template counts) or 0.001% (read counts) were required for clones to be classified as alloreactive. A clone was considered mappable if detected in the sequenced pre-transplant spleen, lymph node, or MLR CFSE-low populations of the donor or recipient. The cumulative frequency of alloreactive clones was calculated as a percentage of all sequences, weighted by copy number. In its TCRdb copy, this immuneACCESS table keeps in-frame sequences only and misses some clones. Where compared with another copy, unresolved V genes explain less than half of these, and the others have no known cause. V, J and clone size were drawn from that table, and D and trimming were deduced from the DNA. The sample table contains about 97,000 clones; only one count was recorded for around 92% of them. The ten top clones hold roughly 0.17% of the sample.

This chain joins TRBV28 to TRBJ1-6; 5 matching bases give a weak D call of TRBD1. The receptor's source is a human donor who was the organ donor for an intestinal transplant. The material was unstimulated CD4+ T cells sorted from spleen or lymph node cells, obtained before transplant. The CDR3 protein is CASSLGRTPIDSPLHF. The nucleotides read TGTGCCAGCAGTTTAGGTCGGACACCTATCGATTCACCCCTCCACTTT.